These 18 T cell receptor beta chains share one sample of origin, sequenced in a study of cytomegalovirus exposure and HLA in healthy donors. PCR primers comprised 60 Vbeta and 13 Jbeta primers. Measured with immunoSEQ multiplex PCR; TCRdb has only the in-frame clones, and not every one. The table has roughly 170,000 clones, roughly 80% seen once. The sequenced material came from PBMCs. Receptors were obtained from a female donor in good health and CMV-seronegative.

The genes are TRBV28 and TRBJ2-1, with 9 bases identical to TRBD1. The CDR3 contains 14 residues. The ends lost 4 bases at V and 4 bases at J; junction bases unmatched: 2. Looked up from germline, CDR1 is MDHEN and CDR2 is SYDVKM. DNA of the CDR3: TGTGCCAGCAGTTCGACAGGGGGTTACAATGAGCAGTTCTTC. Its translation: CASSSTGGYNEQFF.

This clone appeared once. The chain uses TRBV19 and TRBJ2-3; 10 positions match TRBD2. The germline V gene encodes CDR1 LNHDA and CDR2 SQIVND (reference sequence). The length of the CDR3 is 14 residues. The ends lost 3 bases at V and 6 bases at J; junction bases unmatched: 3. The CDR3 DNA reads as TGTGCCAGTAGTATCGGGACTAGCGTCGATACGCAGTATTTT. Translation: CASSIGTSVDTQYF.

DNA for the CDR3: TGTGCCTGGAACAGGGGAAAGTACGAGCAGTACTTC. This gives the protein CAWNRGKYEQYF. The chain joins TRBV30 to TRBJ2-5, with 7 bases fitting TRBD1. With the DNA end fitting TRBJ2-7 better, the J assignment may be wrong. There are 12 residues in the CDR3. Germline CDR1 and CDR2: GTSNPN and SVGIG (reference sequence).

This clone was seen only a few times. The J gene is TRBJ2-7, the V gene TRBV29-1; 13 nucleotides align to TRBD2. V lost 8 bases, J lost 6 bases, and 7 bases stayed unmatched. The CDR3 covers 13 residues. Germline V gives CDR1 SQVTM, CDR2 ANQGSEA. The DNA for the CDR3 is TGCAGCACCTCAGGACTAGCGGGAGCCGAGCAGTACTTC. Translated, it gives CSTSGLAGAEQYF.

The chain employs TRBV27 and TRBJ1-1, with D maybe TRBD1 (6 bases). Germline CDR1 and CDR2: MNHEY and SMNVEV (reference sequence). This CDR3 is 15 amino acids long. V was cut by 3 bases and J by 4 bases, with 15 bases left in between. The CDR3 loop reads CASSLDSRLGTEAFF. In DNA, the CDR3 is TGTGCCAGCAGTTTGGACAGCCGCTTAGGCACTGAAGCTTTCTTT.

The chain combines TRBV19 with TRBJ2-7; TRBD2 agrees at 8 bases. CDR3 length equals 15 residues. Germline V gene lookup returns CDR1 LNHDA and CDR2 SQIVND (reference sequence). Germline trimming cut 3 bases from V and 1 base from J; bases unmatched to any gene: 5. The CDR3 nucleotides are TGTGCCAGTAGTATCGACGGGGGGGTATCCTACGAGCAGTACTTC. Amino acids: CASSIDGGVSYEQYF.

The rearrangement uses TRBV4-2 and TRBJ1-4; D is unresolved. The CDR3 loop spans 18 amino acids. Germline V gene sequence: CDR1 LGHNA, CDR2 YNFKEQ. V was cut by 1 base and J by 0 bases, with 15 bases left in between. The CDR3 sequence: CASSQGTGGIPTNEKLFF. The CDR3 DNA reads as TGTGCCAGCAGCCAAGGCACGGGAGGGATTCCAACTAATGAAAAACTGTTTTTT.

This clone came up a few times. CDR3 nucleotides: TGCGCCAGCAAACGGGGGAACACTGAAGCTTTCTTT. Encoded protein: CASKRGNTEAFF. The chain is built from TRBV10-2 and TRBJ1-1, with no clear D. The CDR3 runs 12 residues. The V gene's germline CDR1 is WSHSY and CDR2 SAAADI. Deletions cut 7 bases from V and 1 base from J, with 7 bases between.

The chain has TRBV7-9 and TRBJ2-3, with D perhaps matching TRBD2 (6 bases). This CDR3 is built from 16 residues. Germline V gene data show CDR1 as SEHNR and CDR2 as FQNEAQ (reference sequence). Trimming removed 4 bases from V and 0 bases from J, with 14 bases in between. The CDR3 nucleotides read TGTGCCAGCAGCTCACGGGCGGGGCGAAGCACAGATACGCAGTATTTT. This sequence encodes CASSSRAGRSTDTQYF. Full variable domain (missing parts from reference TRBV7-9 and TRBJ2-3): DTGVSQNPRHKITKRGQNVTFRCDPISEHNRLYWYRQTLGQGPEFLTYFQNEAQLEKSRLLSDRFSAERPKGSFSTLEIQRTEQGDSAMYLCASSSRAGRSTDTQYFGPGTRLTVL.

This clone was found a few times. The J gene is TRBJ1-2, the V gene TRBV4-3; maybe TRBD1 (5 bases). Germline V gene sequence: CDR1 LGHNA, CDR2 YSLEER. This CDR3 has 16 residues. Trimming shortened V by 0 bases and J by 6 bases, and 17 bases separated the two germline ends. The CDR3 region has the DNA TGCGCCAGCAGCCAAGAATATTCAAGCAGGGTCAATGGCTACACCTTC. Protein sequence: CASSQEYSSRVNGYTF.

This clone came up a few times. The genes are TRBV7-2 and TRBJ2-7, with 8 bases matching TRBD2. The CDR3 spans 14 residues. After removal of 5 bases from V and 4 bases from J, the junction contained 7 bases not matched to a gene. Germline values: CDR1 SGHTA, CDR2 FQGNSA. The CDR3 bases are TGTGCCAGCAGCAGGGGCGGGGGGCTATACGAGCAGTACTTC. This translates into CASSRGGGLYEQYF.

The J gene is TRBJ1-2, the V gene TRBV15, with D possibly matching TRBD1 (5 bases). Germline CDR1 is LNHNV and CDR2 is YYDKDF (reference sequence). CDR3 length equals 17 residues. The V end lost 0 bases, the J end lost 8 bases, and 22 bases lay between the germline ends. The CDR3 DNA reads TGTGCCACCAGCAGAGATTGGGCTCGGGGGAGCGATGACGGCTACACCTTC. Its translation: CATSRDWARGSDDGYTF.

The chain carries TRBV29-1 and TRBJ2-7; 8 nucleotides align to TRBD2. The CDR3 length is 13 residues. From germline, CDR1 is SQVTM and CDR2 ANQGSEA. J was trimmed by 7 bases and V by 7 bases; bases with no gene match: 12. CDR3 coding DNA: TGCAGCGGCTCCGGGACTAGGCTAGGGGAGCAGTACTTC. Encoded protein: CSGSGTRLGEQYF.

CDR3 nucleotide sequence: TGTGCCTGGAGTATAGGGGGCACGGGAAACACCATATATTTT. Translating gives CAWSIGGTGNTIYF. The chain is built from TRBV30 and TRBJ1-3; 7 bases are a match to TRBD1. This CDR3 has 14 amino acids. Losses at the gene ends were 2 bases for V and 4 bases for J; bases not matched to a gene: 5. The V gene's germline CDR1 is GTSNPN and CDR2 SVGIG (reference sequence).

The chain uses TRBV27 and TRBJ1-5; the D gene is possibly TRBD1 (6 bases). The CDR3 loop spans 13 amino acids. V was cut by 5 bases and J by 7 bases, with 12 bases left in between. Looked up from germline, CDR1 is MNHEY and CDR2 is SMNVEV (reference sequence). The CDR3 sequence is CASSRTGSQPQHF. The CDR3 bases are TGTGCCAGCAGTCGCACAGGGTCCCAGCCCCAGCATTTT.

Here the CDR3 DNA reads TGTGCCAGCAGCCCACAGGGGAATCAAGAGACCCAGTACTTC. Translated, it gives CASSPQGNQETQYF. The chain recombines TRBV7-2 with TRBJ2-5; the match to TRBD1 covers 7 bases. The CDR3 length is 14 residues. Germline V CDR1 and CDR2: SGHTA, FQGNSA. The ends lost 5 bases at V and 2 bases at J; junction bases unmatched: 5.

V gene TRBV7-9 combines with J gene TRBJ1-5; 8 positions match TRBD1. The CDR3 length is 15 residues. J gave up 6 bases and V 5 bases, and 9 bases lay outside the gene matches. From germline, CDR1 is SEHNR and CDR2 FQNEAQ (reference sequence). The CDR3 DNA reads as TGTGCCAGCAGCCCGGCTGGACAGGGCGTTCAGCCCCAGCATTTT. It is translated as CASSPAGQGVQPQHF.

V is TRBV19 and J is TRBJ1-5; D is unclear. The length of the CDR3 is 13 residues. V was shortened by 4 bases and J by 5 bases, with 9 bases between the two germline ends. Germline CDR1 reads LNHDA; CDR2 reads SQIVND (reference sequence). The CDR3 spells CASSTRADQPQHF. In DNA form, the CDR3 reads TGTGCCAGTAGTACGAGGGCCGATCAGCCCCAGCATTTT.